The rows below give T cell receptor beta chains drawn from one sample of a study of T cells in Graves' hyperthyroidism and ophthalmopathy. In TCRdb, the multiplex PCR reads were re-called with MiXCR into one record per CDR3 protein. The table shows a few hundred thousand distinct CDR3 sequences, with over 12% occurring only once. Input material: blood. The receptors derive from a woman aged 45 to 65 with Graves' hyperthyroidism that later progressed to Graves' ophthalmopathy. Each CDR3 is given with its conserved first and last residue.

v_call	j_call	cdr3_aa
TRBV20-1	TRBJ2-7	CSAPRPSGSYEQYF
TRBV7-9	TRBJ2-5	CASSETSGRGMKTQYF
TRBV7-9	TRBJ1-4	CASRTGYEKLFF
TRBV7-6	TRBJ1-1	CASSLGARAPENTEAFF
TRBV12-3/TRBV12-4	TRBJ2-3	CASSFPAVGTDTQYF
TRBV7-2	TRBJ2-2	CASRKGLAGPGDTGELFF
TRBV28	TRBJ2-3	CASSLSPTSGSTDTQYF
TRBV24-1	TRBJ2-1	CATSDSGGGEYNEQFF
TRBV5-1	TRBJ1-1	CASSSNTGGSEAFF
TRBV28	TRBJ2-3	CASSPLGERTDTQYF
TRBV20-1	TRBJ1-3	CSARRQAGNTIYF
TRBV6-1	TRBJ2-1	CASSEGRTWEQFF
TRBV10-2	TRBJ1-5	CASTRAGLGGNQPQHF
TRBV28	TRBJ2-7	CASSYGLADEQYF
TRBV7-2	TRBJ2-1	CASSQGPANNEQFF
TRBV12-3/TRBV12-4	TRBJ2-1	CASREDPSSYNEQFF
TRBV3-1	TRBJ2-7	CASSQDRRVYEQYF
TRBV28	TRBJ1-2	CASSVIGVPRSYTF
TRBV11-2	TRBJ2-1	CASIRDRAPYNEQFF
TRBV3-1	TRBJ1-1	CASSQLYEAFF
TRBV13	TRBJ2-2	CASSLGLAGANTGELFF
TRBV3-1	TRBJ2-2	CASSQDRTGELFF
TRBV5-1	TRBJ2-1	CASSFPNEQFF
TRBV18	TRBJ2-5	CASSPTDWYQETQYF
TRBV28	TRBJ1-4	CASSAQGRPSEKLFF
TRBV20-1	TRBJ1-2	CSASTGDFYGYTF
TRBV5-1	TRBJ2-3	CASSLASGTDTQYF
TRBV18	TRBJ2-6	CASSHGTGVSGANVLTF
TRBV3-1	TRBJ2-7	CASSRAGTGDEQYF
TRBV5-1	TRBJ2-3	CASSDSSGRGGTDTQYF
TRBV9	TRBJ1-2	CASSARQVLAPNYGYTF
TRBV7-9	TRBJ2-1	CASSFPGLALYEQFF
TRBV20-1	TRBJ2-5	CSASQGAETQYF
TRBV5-6	TRBJ2-2	CASSLMGGNTGELFF
TRBV11-2	TRBJ1-3	CASSRISDSGNTIYF
TRBV7-2	TRBJ2-5	CASSLHSRREPQETQYF
TRBV18	TRBJ2-2	CASSPTLTNTGELFF
TRBV27	TRBJ2-1	CASRTKEGLTGGEQFF
TRBV6-1	TRBJ1-5	CASSGLRQGTGQPQHF
TRBV6-1	TRBJ1-1	CASRGTGGNTEAFF
TRBV7-2	TRBJ1-1	CASSSGTGGRSAEAFF
TRBV5-5	TRBJ2-1	CASSFNYGLAGHNEQFF